The 13 T cell receptor beta chains below were found in one sample sequenced in a study of T cell responses to AZD1222 COVID-19 vaccine. Some clones are missing from TCRdb's copy, which holds only in-frame ones; the method was immunoSEQ multiplex PCR. This sample has about 120,000 clones, with approximately 88% found just once. The sequencing here drew on peripheral blood, taken on day 0 of AZD1222 vaccination. These receptors were taken from an adult in good health.

This clone was seen once. This rearrangement joins TRBV19 to TRBJ1-1; TRBD1 matches 10 bases. Looked up from germline, CDR1 is LNHDA and CDR2 is SQIVND (reference sequence). The CDR3 contains 14 residues. The V and J ends lost 5 bases and 4 bases, in that order; junction bases with no gene match: 4. CDR3 protein: CASSFGTGVTEAFF. The CDR3 bases are TGTGCCAGTAGTTTCGGGACAGGGGTCACTGAAGCTTTCTTT.

By sample fraction, this clone is medium-sized. This chain uses TRBV12-5 with TRBJ2-7; 8 positions match TRBD1. The CDR3 is 14 residues long. The V gene end was trimmed by 3 bases and the J gene end by 5 bases; junction bases not matched to a gene: 6. Germline-derived CDR1 and CDR2 are LGHNT and FRNRAP. In DNA, the CDR3 is TGTGCTAGTGGTTTCGGGACAGGTCCTGACGAGCAGTACTTC. Its protein is CASGFGTGPDEQYF.

The rearrangement joins TRBV3-1 (or the pseudogene TRBV3-2) to TRBJ2-5, with 11 positions matching TRBD1. CDR3 length: 14 amino acids. CDR1 is LGHDT and CDR2 is YNNKEL in the germline V gene (reference sequence). The V and J ends lost 4 bases and 4 bases, in that order; junction bases with no gene match: 2. The DNA of the CDR3 is TGTGCCAGCAGCCCTGGGACAGGGGGAGAGACCCAGTACTTC. It specifies CASSPGTGGETQYF.

The rearrangement links TRBV19 to TRBJ1-1; 7 bases agree with TRBD1. V was pared by 3 bases and J by 5 bases, with 6 bases of the junction left unmatched. Germline loops: CDR1 LNHDA, CDR2 SQIVND (reference sequence). The CDR3 consists of 14 residues. CDR3 nucleotides: TGTGCCAGTAGTATTGGACAGGTCGGAACTGAAGCTTTCTTT. Translated: CASSIGQVGTEAFF. Variable domain in full (rest from reference TRBV19 and TRBJ1-1): DGGITQSPKYLFRKEGQNVTLSCEQNLNHDAMYWYRQDPGQGLRLIYYSQIVNDFQKGDIAEGYSVSREKKESFPLTVTSAQKNPTAFYLCASSIGQVGTEAFFGQGTRLTVV.

This chain uses TRBV7-2 with TRBJ2-3; no reliable D call. Germline V gives CDR1 SGHTA, CDR2 FQGNSA. The germline V and J ends were trimmed by 5 bases and 4 bases, with 13 bases remaining between them. The CDR3 runs 14 residues. CDR3 DNA: TGTGCCAGCAGCCTGAGACTGCCCCCAGATACGCAGTATTTT. It specifies CASSLRLPPDTQYF.

V and J are TRBV7-2 and TRBJ2-3; unclear D gene. The germline V gene encodes CDR1 SGHTA and CDR2 FQGNSA. The CDR3 is 16 residues long. Deletions cut 4 bases from V and 2 bases from J, with 16 bases between. The CDR3 nucleotides read TGTGCCAGCAGCTCGTCCCCCCAGGAGTCCACAGATACGCAGTATTTT. This codes for CASSSSPQESTDTQYF.

The chain combines TRBV5-6 with TRBJ1-6; D perhaps matches TRBD1 (6 bases). Germline V gives CDR1 SGHDT, CDR2 YYEEEE. V lost 2 bases, J lost 7 bases, and 13 bases lay in between. This CDR3 region has 15 residues. CDR3 residues: CASSFFGQSNSPLHF. CDR3 sequence (DNA): TGTGCCAGCAGCTTCTTCGGACAGTCGAATTCACCCCTCCACTTT.

CDR3 loop: CASSPVQGGLLNQPQHF. As DNA, the CDR3 is TGTGCCAGCAGTCCTGTACAGGGGGGCTTGTTGAACCAGCCCCAGCATTTT. The rearrangement uses TRBV28 and TRBJ1-5; 8 nucleotides match TRBD1. Germline CDR1 is MDHEN and CDR2 is SYDVKM. With 5 bases clipped from V and 7 bases from J, the junction kept 16 bases outside the gene matches. This CDR3 comprises 17 residues.

There are a few counts of this clone. V is TRBV18 and J is TRBJ1-2; no clear D. The CDR3 spans 15 residues. V was clipped by 3 bases and J by 2 bases, with 13 bases between them. Looked up from germline, CDR1 is KGHSH and CDR2 is LQKENI. CDR3 protein: CASSPDQLQNYGYTF. CDR3 nucleotides: TGTGCCAGCTCACCCGACCAGCTGCAAAACTATGGCTACACCTTC.

This clone has just a few counts. This chain connects TRBV10-2 to TRBJ2-1, with 7 bases that match TRBD1. There are 16 residues in the CDR3. CDR1 is WSHSY and CDR2 is SAAADI in the germline V gene. The trim removed 4 bases at V and 3 bases at J, leaving 9 bases unmatched. This CDR3 reads CASSATGTASYNEQFF. DNA of the CDR3: TGCGCCAGCAGTGCCACCGGGACAGCGAGCTACAATGAGCAGTTCTTC.

The rearrangement links TRBV6-5 to TRBJ1-5; 7 bases are shared with TRBD1. CDR3 length: 15 residues. Germline V gene sequence: CDR1 MNHEY, CDR2 SVGAGI. Trimming took 6 bases from V and 2 from J; bases not matched to a gene: 7. Here the CDR3 reads CASSDTGVGNQPQHF. In nucleotides, the CDR3 is TGTGCCAGCAGCGACACAGGGGTCGGCAATCAGCCCCAGCATTTT.

The chain has TRBV19 and TRBJ2-4; 8 bases are shared with TRBD1. Germline V lookup: CDR1 LNHDA, CDR2 SQIVND (reference sequence). The CDR3 is 15 amino acids. V was pared by 4 bases and J by 4 bases, with 6 bases of the junction left unmatched. CDR3 bases: TGTGCCAGTAGTAGTCACGGACAGGGAAAAAACATTCAGTACTTC. Translated: CASSSHGQGKNIQYF.

This sequence joins TRBV6-4 and TRBJ2-3; no reliable D call. Germline CDR1 and CDR2: MRHNA and SNTAGT. The V end lost 3 bases, the J end lost 0 bases, and 10 bases lay between the germline ends. The CDR3 extends over 15 amino acids. Here the CDR3 reads CASSEFSGSTDTQYF. CDR3 nucleotide sequence: TGTGCCAGCAGTGAATTCTCGGGTAGCACAGATACGCAGTATTTT.